The 6 T cell receptor beta chains reported below all come from one sample, sequenced in a study of liver allograft versus peripheral blood T cells. Overall study: T cell receptor repertoires in transplanted livers were compared with those in recipients' peripheral blood.

TCRdb used MiXCR to reprocess the reads, holding one entry per CDR3 protein. Of around 8,600 distinct CDR3 sequences in the sample, under 20% were seen once. The origin of the receptors is a human patient who had a liver transplant. Some T cells may be the graft donor's.

In its sample, this clonotype is medium-sized (0.01 to 0.1%). CDR3 residues: CASSHLGAVRGYTF. DNA for the CDR3: TGTGCCAGCAGCCATCTCGGGGCTGTGCGGGGCTACACCTTC. The V gene is TRBV16, the J gene TRBJ1-2; TRBD1 might be the D (5 bases). Germline CDR1 and CDR2: KGHSY and FQNENV. The CDR3 sequence is 14 residues long. Trimming pared 3 bases from V and 8 bases from J, leaving 16 bases between.

V gene TRBV27 combines with J gene TRBJ2-1; no definite D call. The CDR3 covers 14 residues. Per germline, CDR1 MNHEY and CDR2 SMNVEV (reference sequence). The V gene lost 5 bases and the J gene lost 3 bases, with 11 bases spanning the gap. As DNA, the CDR3 is TGTGCCAGCAGTCTTAGAGATTTCTACAATGAGCAGTTCTTC. Amino acid sequence: CASSLRDFYNEQFF.

This clonotype ranks as medium-sized. The chain uses TRBV6-5 and TRBJ2-2; D possibly corresponds to TRBD1 (6 bases). The CDR3 sequence is 15 residues long. The V gene's germline CDR1 is MNHEY and CDR2 SVGAGI. Trimming took off 7 bases at V and 3 bases at J, with 15 bases between the two ends. CDR3 in DNA: TGTGCCAGCACCGACAGGAGTAGGGACACCGGGGAGCTGTTTTTT. Its translation is CASTDRSRDTGELFF.

This clonotype has only a few counts. The chain recombines TRBV19 with TRBJ1-5, with D unresolved. Deletions cut 5 bases from V and 4 bases from J, with 6 bases between. The CDR3 runs to 12 residues. Germline loops: CDR1 LNHDA, CDR2 SQIVND (reference sequence). The CDR3 spells CASSGPNQPQHF. CDR3 DNA sequence: TGTGCCAGTAGTGGGCCAAATCAGCCCCAGCATTTT.

The chain couples TRBV12-3 or TRBV12-4 to TRBJ2-3; perhaps TRBD1 as D (5 bases). Between the trimmed V and J ends, which lost 4 bases and 1 base, there was a span of 9 bases. The CDR3 is 14 amino acids. In DNA form, the CDR3 reads TGTGCCAGCAGTTCAGGGTGGGGCACAGATACGCAGTATTTT. It is translated as CASSSGWGTDTQYF.

DNA of the CDR3: TGTGCCAGTAGTAGCGGGACAGGGGGCTATGGCTACACCTTC. This translates into CASSSGTGGYGYTF. J is TRBJ1-2 and V is TRBV19; 11 bases line up with TRBD1. The CDR3 loop spans 14 amino acids. Unmatched junction bases numbered 2, after V lost 4 bases and J lost 4 bases. Germline-derived CDR1 and CDR2 are LNHDA and SQIVND (reference sequence).